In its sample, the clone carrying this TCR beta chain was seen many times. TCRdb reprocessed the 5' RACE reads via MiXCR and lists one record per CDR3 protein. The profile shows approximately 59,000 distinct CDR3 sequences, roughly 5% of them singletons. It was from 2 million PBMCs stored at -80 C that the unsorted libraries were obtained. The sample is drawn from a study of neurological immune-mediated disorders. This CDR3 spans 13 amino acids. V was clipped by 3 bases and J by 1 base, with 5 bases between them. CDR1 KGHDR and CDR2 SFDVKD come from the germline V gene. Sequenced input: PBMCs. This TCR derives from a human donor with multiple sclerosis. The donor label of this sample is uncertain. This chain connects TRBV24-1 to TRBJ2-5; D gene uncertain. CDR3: CATSDDFQETQYF. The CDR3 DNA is TGTGCCACCAGTGATGACTTCCAAGAGACCCAGTACTTC.